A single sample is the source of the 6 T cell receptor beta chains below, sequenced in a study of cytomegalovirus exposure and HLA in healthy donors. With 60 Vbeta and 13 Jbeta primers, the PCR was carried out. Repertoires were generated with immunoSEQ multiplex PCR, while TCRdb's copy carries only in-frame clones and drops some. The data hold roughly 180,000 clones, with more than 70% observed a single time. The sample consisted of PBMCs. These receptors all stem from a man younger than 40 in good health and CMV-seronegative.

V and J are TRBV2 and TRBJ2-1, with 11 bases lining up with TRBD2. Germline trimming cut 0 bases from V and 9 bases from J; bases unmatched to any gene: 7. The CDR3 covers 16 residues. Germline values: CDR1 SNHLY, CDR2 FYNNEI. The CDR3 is CASSEASALAGGEQFF. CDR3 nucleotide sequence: TGTGCCAGCAGTGAAGCGAGTGCTCTAGCGGGGGGTGAGCAGTTCTTC.

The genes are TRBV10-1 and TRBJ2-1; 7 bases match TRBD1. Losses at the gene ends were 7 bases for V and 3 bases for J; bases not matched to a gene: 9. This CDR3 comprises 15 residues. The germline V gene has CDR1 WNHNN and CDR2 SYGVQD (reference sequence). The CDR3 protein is CASILRQGGYNEQFF. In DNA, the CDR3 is TGCGCCAGCATACTTAGACAGGGCGGCTACAATGAGCAGTTCTTC.

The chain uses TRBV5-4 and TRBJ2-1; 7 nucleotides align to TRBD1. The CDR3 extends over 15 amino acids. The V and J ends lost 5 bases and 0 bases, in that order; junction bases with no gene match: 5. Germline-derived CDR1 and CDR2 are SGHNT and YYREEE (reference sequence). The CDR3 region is CASRPTGDSYNEQFF. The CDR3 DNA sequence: TGTGCCAGCAGACCAACAGGGGACTCCTACAATGAGCAGTTCTTC.

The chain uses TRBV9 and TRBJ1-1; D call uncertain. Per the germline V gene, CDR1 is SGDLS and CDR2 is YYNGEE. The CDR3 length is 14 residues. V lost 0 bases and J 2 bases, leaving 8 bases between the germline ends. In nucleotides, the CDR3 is TGTGCCAGCAGCGTAGTGCCGGGAAACACTGAAGCTTTCTTT. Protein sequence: CASSVVPGNTEAFF.

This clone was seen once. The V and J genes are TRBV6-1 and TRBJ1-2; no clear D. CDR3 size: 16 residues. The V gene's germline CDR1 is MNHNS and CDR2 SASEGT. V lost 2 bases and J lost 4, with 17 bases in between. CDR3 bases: TGTGCCAGCAGTGAACGATCGGGAAGGGAGGGCTATGGCTACACCTTC. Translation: CASSERSGREGYGYTF.

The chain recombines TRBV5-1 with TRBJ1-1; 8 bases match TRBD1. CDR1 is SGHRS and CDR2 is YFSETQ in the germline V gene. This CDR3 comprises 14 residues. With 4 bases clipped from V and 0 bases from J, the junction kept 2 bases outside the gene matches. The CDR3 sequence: CASSPQGVNTEAFF. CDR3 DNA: TGCGCCAGCAGCCCACAGGGGGTGAACACTGAAGCTTTCTTT.